This TCR beta chain derives from a study of T-cell memory formation after mild COVID-19. This clonotype came up a few times. Using its own MiXCR run on the 5' RACE reads, TCRdb lists one record per CDR3 protein. The sample holds around 320,000 distinct CDR3 sequences; approximately 20% are singletons and the top ten take approximately 21%. Sequenced sample: PBMCs or a T cell subset sorted from them (not recorded which). The TCR comes from a man between 18 and 35 years old who had mild COVID-19 (a few samples of this study predate the infection). Cell type and time point are not known.

The CDR3 reads CASSFTGWQPQHF. CDR3 bases: TGCGCCAGCAGCTTCACAGGGTGGCAGCCCCAGCATTTT. This sequence joins TRBV5-1 and TRBJ1-5, with D perhaps matching TRBD1 (6 bases). The CDR3 covers 13 residues. V lost 2 bases and J lost 7, with 10 bases in between. Germline CDR1 SGHRS, CDR2 YFSETQ.